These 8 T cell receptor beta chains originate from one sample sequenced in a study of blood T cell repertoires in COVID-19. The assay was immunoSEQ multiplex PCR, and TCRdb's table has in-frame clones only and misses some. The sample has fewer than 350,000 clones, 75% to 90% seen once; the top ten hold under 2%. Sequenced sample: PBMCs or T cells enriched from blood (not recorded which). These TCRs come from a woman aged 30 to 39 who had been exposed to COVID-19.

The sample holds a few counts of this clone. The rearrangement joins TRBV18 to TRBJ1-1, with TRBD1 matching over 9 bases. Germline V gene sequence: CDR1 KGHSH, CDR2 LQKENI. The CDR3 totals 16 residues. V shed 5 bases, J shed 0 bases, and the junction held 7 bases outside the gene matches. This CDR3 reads CASSGDRGIMNTEAFF. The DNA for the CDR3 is TGTGCCAGCTCAGGTGACAGGGGGATCATGAACACTGAAGCTTTCTTT.

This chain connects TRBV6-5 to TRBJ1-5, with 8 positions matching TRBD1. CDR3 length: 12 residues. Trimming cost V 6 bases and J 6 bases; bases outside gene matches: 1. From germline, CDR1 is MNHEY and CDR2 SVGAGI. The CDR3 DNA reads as TGTGCCAGCAGGGACAGGGTTCAGCCCCAGCATTTT. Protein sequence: CASRDRVQPQHF.

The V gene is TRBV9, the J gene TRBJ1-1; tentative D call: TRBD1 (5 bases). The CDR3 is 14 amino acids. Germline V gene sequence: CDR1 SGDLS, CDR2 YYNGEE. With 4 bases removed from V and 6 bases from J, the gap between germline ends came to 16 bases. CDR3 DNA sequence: TGTGCCAGCAGCTTCCGGACAAGCAGGGCTGAAGCTTTCTTT. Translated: CASSFRTSRAEAFF.

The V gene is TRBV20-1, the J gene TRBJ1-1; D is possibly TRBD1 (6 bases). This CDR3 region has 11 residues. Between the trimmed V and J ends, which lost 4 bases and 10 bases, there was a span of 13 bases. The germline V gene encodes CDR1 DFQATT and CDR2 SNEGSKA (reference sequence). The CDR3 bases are TGCAGTGCTACATCACAGGGATCAGCTTTCTTT. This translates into CSATSQGSAFF.

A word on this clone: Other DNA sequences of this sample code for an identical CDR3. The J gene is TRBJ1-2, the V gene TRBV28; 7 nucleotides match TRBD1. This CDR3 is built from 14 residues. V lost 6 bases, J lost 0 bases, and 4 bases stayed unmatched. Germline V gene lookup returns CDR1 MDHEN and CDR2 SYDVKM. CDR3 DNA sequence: TGTGCCAGCAGATTACAGGGGTCTAACTATGGCTACACCTTC. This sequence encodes CASRLQGSNYGYTF.

This CDR3 reads CASSPLEGDTQYF. The CDR3 DNA follows: TGTGCCAGCAGCCCGTTGGAGGGAGATACGCAGTATTTT. J is TRBJ2-3 and V is TRBV7-3; maybe TRBD2 (6 bases). In germline, CDR1 is SGHTA, CDR2 FQGTGA. V dropped 5 bases and J dropped 5 bases, with 11 bases sitting between them. This CDR3 has 13 residues. The variable domain in full, completed from reference TRBV7-3 and TRBJ2-3, reads GAGVSQTPSNKVTEKGKYVELRCDPISGHTALYWYRQSLGQGPEFLIYFQGTGAADDSGLPNDRFFAVRPEGSVSTLKIQRTERGDSAVYLCASSPLEGDTQYFGPGTRLTVL.

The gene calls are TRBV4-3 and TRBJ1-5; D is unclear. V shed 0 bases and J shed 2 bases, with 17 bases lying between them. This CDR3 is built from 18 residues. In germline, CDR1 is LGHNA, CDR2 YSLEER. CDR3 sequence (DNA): TGCGCCAGCAGCCAAGATAGTACCGCGGCCGCGGGCAATCAGCCCCAGCATTTT. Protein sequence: CASSQDSTAAAGNQPQHF.

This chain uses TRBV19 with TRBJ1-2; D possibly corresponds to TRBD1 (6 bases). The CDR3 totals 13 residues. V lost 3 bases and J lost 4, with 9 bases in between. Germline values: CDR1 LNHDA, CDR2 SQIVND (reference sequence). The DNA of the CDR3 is TGTGCCAGTAGTATCGACAGGCGCTATGGCTACACCTTC. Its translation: CASSIDRRYGYTF.